This TCR beta chain was observed in a study of OX40 agonist ivuxolimab in advanced cancers. Background on the study: Mean age about 60 years, range about 23 to 80; 82.7% male. Whole-study findings and limits: Circulating CD4+ and CD8+ T cells showed clonal expansion by week 6 at 0.1 to 3.0 mg/kg.

A remark on this clone: Its target is not known.

Some clones are missing from TCRdb's copy, which holds only in-frame ones; the method was immunoSEQ multiplex PCR. The data show fewer than 70,000 clones, with approximately 89% seen just once and less than 0.55% held by the top ten. The germline gives CDR1 SEHNR, CDR2 FQNEAQ (reference sequence). The CDR3 sequence is 14 residues long. The ends lost 5 bases at V and 1 base at J; junction bases unmatched: 4. This rearrangement joins TRBV7-9 to TRBJ2-5; 7 bases align to TRBD1. The specimen was CD4+ or CD8+ T cells sorted from blood, collected in a trial of the OX40 agonist ivuxolimab. This receptor was obtained from an adult with an advanced solid tumor such as melanoma, head and neck, liver or kidney cancer. In DNA form, the CDR3 reads TGTGCCAGCAGCGTAAGGACAGGCCAAGAGACCCAGTACTTC. Translated: CASSVRTGQETQYF.